Below are 5 T cell receptor beta chains sequenced from a single sample in a study of blood T cell repertoires in COVID-19 (TCRdb year 2020). The library was built by means of the immunoSEQ multiplex PCR assay. TCRdb obtained this table from immuneACCESS and retained in-frame rearrangements with V and J assigned. These tables miss some clones; where compared with another copy, unresolved V genes account for less than half of the shortfall, and the remainder is unexplained. This sample lists tens of thousands of clones; around 83% were detected once. The ten biggest clones cover approximately 39% of the sample. Sequenced: peripheral blood. The receptors originated from a man of 80 years or more with active or convalescent COVID-19.

CDR3 nucleotides: TGCGCCAGCAGTGGCGAAACAGGGACCTCCGCCGGGAACACCATATATTTT. Amino acid sequence: CASSGETGTSAGNTIYF. The chain recombines TRBV10-2 with TRBJ1-3; D might be TRBD1 (6 bases). Germline values: CDR1 WSHSY, CDR2 SAAADI. Trimming left V 4 bases short and J 7 bases short, with 23 bases between. The length of the CDR3 is 17 residues.

V usage is TRBV5-1 and J usage is TRBJ2-1; D is perhaps TRBD2 (5 bases). Germline V CDR1 and CDR2: SGHRS, YFSETQ. This CDR3 is 15 amino acids long. Deletions cut 0 bases from V and 3 bases from J, with 10 bases between. The DNA for the CDR3 is TGCGCCAGCAGCTTGGGGAGAGGAGGCTACAATGAGCAGTTCTTC. Its protein product is CASSLGRGGYNEQFF.

This sequence joins TRBV25-1 and TRBJ2-5; D might be TRBD2 (6 bases). This CDR3 is built from 13 residues. Trimming removed 4 bases at V and 7 bases at J, with 13 bases between. Germline values: CDR1 MGHDK, CDR2 SYGVNS. CDR3: CASSVDGSGTQYF. The CDR3 DNA sequence: TGTGCCAGCAGTGTGGACGGGAGCGGGACCCAGTACTTC.

This chain connects TRBV29-1 to TRBJ2-5; TRBD2 aligns across 8 bases. The CDR3 contains 15 residues. V lost 8 bases and J lost 5; bases outside the gene matches: 16. In germline, CDR1 is SQVTM, CDR2 ANQGSEA. The CDR3 sequence: CSSQTGGARLETQYF. The DNA for the CDR3 is TGCAGCTCCCAAACCGGGGGGGCGCGTCTGGAGACCCAGTACTTC.

The V call is TRBV23-1, the J call TRBJ1-5; D possibly corresponds to TRBD1 (6 bases). TRBV23-1 is marked as an open reading frame, function uncertain. V was pared by 2 bases and J by 10 bases, with 24 bases between. The CDR3 loop spans 17 amino acids. CDR3 residues: CASSQPKQQGFRFPQHF. In DNA form, the CDR3 reads TGCGCCAGCAGTCAACCGAAGCAACAGGGATTTAGATTTCCCCAGCATTTT.